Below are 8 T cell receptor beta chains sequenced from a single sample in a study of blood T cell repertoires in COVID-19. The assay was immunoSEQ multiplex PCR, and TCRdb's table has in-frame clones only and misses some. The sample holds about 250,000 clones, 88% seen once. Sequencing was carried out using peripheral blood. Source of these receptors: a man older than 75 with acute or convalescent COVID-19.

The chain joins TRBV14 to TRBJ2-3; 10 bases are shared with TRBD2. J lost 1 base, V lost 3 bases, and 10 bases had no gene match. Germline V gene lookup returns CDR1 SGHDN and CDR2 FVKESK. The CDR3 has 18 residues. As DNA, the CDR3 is TGTGCCAGCAGCCATCTTCTAGCGGGGGAGGATGGCACAGATACGCAGTATTTT. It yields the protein CASSHLLAGEDGTDTQYF.

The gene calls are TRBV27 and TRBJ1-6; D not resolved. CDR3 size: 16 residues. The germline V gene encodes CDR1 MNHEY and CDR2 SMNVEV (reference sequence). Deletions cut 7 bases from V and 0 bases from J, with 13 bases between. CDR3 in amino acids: CASKEDRSSYNSPLHF. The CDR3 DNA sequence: TGTGCCAGCAAGGAGGACCGAAGCTCCTATAATTCACCCCTCCACTTT.

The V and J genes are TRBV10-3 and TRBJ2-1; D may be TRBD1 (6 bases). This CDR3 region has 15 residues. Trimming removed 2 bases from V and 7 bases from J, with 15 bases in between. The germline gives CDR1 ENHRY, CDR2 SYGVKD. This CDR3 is CAISEQTGLGNEQFF. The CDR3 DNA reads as TGTGCCATCAGTGAGCAGACAGGTTTGGGGAATGAGCAGTTCTTC.

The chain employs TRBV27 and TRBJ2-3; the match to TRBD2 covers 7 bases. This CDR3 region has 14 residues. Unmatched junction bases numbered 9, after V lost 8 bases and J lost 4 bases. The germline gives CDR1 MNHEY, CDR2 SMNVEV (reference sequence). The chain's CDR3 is CASHWGGTSDTQYF. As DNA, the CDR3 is TGTGCCAGCCACTGGGGGGGTACGTCAGATACGCAGTATTTT.

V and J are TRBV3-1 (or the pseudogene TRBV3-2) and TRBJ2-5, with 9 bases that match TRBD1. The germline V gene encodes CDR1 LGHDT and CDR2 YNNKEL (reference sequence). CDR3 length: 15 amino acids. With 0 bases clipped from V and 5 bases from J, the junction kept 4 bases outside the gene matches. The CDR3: CASSQEDRGVETQYF. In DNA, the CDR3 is TGTGCCAGCAGCCAAGAGGACAGGGGAGTGGAGACCCAGTACTTC.

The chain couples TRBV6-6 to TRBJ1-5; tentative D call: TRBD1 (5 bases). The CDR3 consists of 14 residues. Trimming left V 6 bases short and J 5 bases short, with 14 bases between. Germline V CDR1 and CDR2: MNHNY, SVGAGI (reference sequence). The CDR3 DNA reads TGTGCCAGCAGACCCGACTGGGGGGATCAGCCCCAGCATTTT. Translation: CASRPDWGDQPQHF.

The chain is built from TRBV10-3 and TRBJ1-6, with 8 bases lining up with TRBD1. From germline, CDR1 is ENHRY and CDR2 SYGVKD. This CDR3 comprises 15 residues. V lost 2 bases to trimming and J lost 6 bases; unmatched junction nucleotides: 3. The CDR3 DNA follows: TGTGCCATCAGTGAGGGACAGGGCGGTAATTCACCCCTCCACTTT. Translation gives CAISEGQGGNSPLHF.

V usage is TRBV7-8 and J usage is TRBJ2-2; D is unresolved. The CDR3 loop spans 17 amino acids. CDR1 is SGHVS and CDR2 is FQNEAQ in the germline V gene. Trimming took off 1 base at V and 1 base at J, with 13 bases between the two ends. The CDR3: CASSLEVWRLNTGELFF. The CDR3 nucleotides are TGTGCCAGCAGCTTAGAGGTGTGGCGGTTGAACACCGGGGAGCTGTTTTTT.